A single sample is the source of the 14 T cell receptor beta chains below, sequenced in a study of Graves' ophthalmopathy and Graves' hyperthyroidism. TCR beta CDR3 regions were amplified from RNA transcripts. HTBI primers primed a first-round RT-PCR, and a second-round multiplex PCR followed. Each CDR3 protein gets one entry after TCRdb re-called the multiplex PCR reads with MiXCR. The sample yields about 400,000 distinct CDR3 sequences, roughly 21% seen once. Source material: peripheral blood. Receptors originate from a young woman with stable Graves' hyperthyroidism.

The chain carries TRBV2 and TRBJ1-1, with D unclear. CDR1 and CDR2 (germline): SNHLY, FYNNEI. V was trimmed by 6 bases and J by 6 bases, leaving 8 bases between them. The CDR3 consists of 11 residues. The CDR3 coding sequence is TGTGCCAGCAGGGGGTACGCTGAAGCTTTCTTT. Protein product: CASRGYAEAFF.

This clonotype was observed many times. The chain is built from TRBV20-1 and TRBJ2-5; tentative D call: TRBD2 (6 bases). Between the trimmed V and J ends, which lost 3 bases and 3 bases, there was a span of 17 bases. Germline assignment: CDR1 DFQATT and CDR2 SNEGSKA (reference sequence). The CDR3 sequence is 15 residues long. The CDR3 sequence is CSARDKSRGEETQYF. CDR3 DNA sequence: TGCAGTGCTAGGGATAAATCGCGCGGGGAAGAGACCCAGTACTTC.

In regard to this clonotype: This may be a read error: a much more frequent sequence differs by one nucleotide. The chain carries TRBV19 and TRBJ1-1, with D hard to call. The germline gives CDR1 LNHDA, CDR2 SQIVND (reference sequence). The CDR3 sequence is 12 residues long. In DNA form, the CDR3 reads TGTGCCAGTAGTCCCGGAAACACTGAAGCTTGCTTT. Translating it yields CASSPGNTEACF. Looking up the rest from reference TRBV19 and TRBJ1-1 gives the full variable domain: DGGITQSPKYLFRKEGQNVTLSCEQNLNHDAMYWYRQDPGQGLRLIYYSQIVNDFQKGDIAEGYSVSREKKESFPLTVTSAQKNPTAFYLCASSPGNTEACFGQGTRLTVV.

This clonotype was seen many times. The chain employs TRBV20-1 and TRBJ2-7; D may be TRBD1 (6 bases). Trimming removed 7 bases from V and 5 bases from J, with 12 bases in between. The V gene's germline CDR1 is DFQATT and CDR2 SNEGSKA (reference sequence). This CDR3 spans 11 amino acids. This CDR3 reads CSGNYRDEQYF. CDR3 bases: TGCAGTGGCAACTACAGGGACGAGCAGTACTTC.

This clonotype was detected many times. The J gene is TRBJ2-5, the V gene TRBV2; the D gene is possibly TRBD2 (7 bases). The CDR3 loop spans 13 amino acids. Germline V gives CDR1 SNHLY, CDR2 FYNNEI. The V end lost 7 bases, the J end lost 5 bases, and 14 bases lay between the germline ends. This CDR3 is CASTGRGLETQYF. The CDR3 DNA sequence: TGTGCCAGCACCGGGCGGGGGCTTGAGACCCAGTACTTC.

Ten or more counts support this clonotype. The chain uses TRBV20-1 and TRBJ1-5; 7 bases match TRBD1. Trimming removed 3 bases from V and 3 bases from J; junction bases left unmatched: 17. This CDR3 has 18 residues. CDR1 and CDR2 from the germline V gene are DFQATT and SNEGSKA (reference sequence). The CDR3 DNA sequence: TGCAGTGCTAGTGGGAGGGGGCCCGGGACTAGTAACAATCAGCCCCAGCATTTT. Translating gives CSASGRGPGTSNNQPQHF.

The table lists this clonotype with many counts. The genes are TRBV5-1 and TRBJ2-7, with a tentative D call TRBD2 (5 bases). With 4 bases removed from V and 2 bases from J, the gap between germline ends came to 16 bases. Germline lookup yields CDR1 SGHRS and CDR2 YFSETQ. The CDR3 is made up of 15 amino acids. The CDR3 DNA reads TGCGCCAGCAGCCACCCGGCTAGCCGAGCCTACGAGCAGTACTTC. Amino acids: CASSHPASRAYEQYF.

V is TRBV18 and J is TRBJ2-7; D is possibly TRBD1 (6 bases). Germline assignment: CDR1 KGHSH and CDR2 LQKENI. V was clipped by 3 bases and J by 7 bases, with 19 bases between them. The CDR3 sequence is 15 residues long. This CDR3 is CASSPFRDTLWEQYF. The CDR3 bases are TGTGCCAGCTCACCCTTCCGGGACACTCTATGGGAGCAGTACTTC.

The sample holds many counts of this clonotype. The chain employs TRBV6-5 and TRBJ2-5; 10 bases line up with TRBD2. Looked up from germline, CDR1 is MNHEY and CDR2 is SVGAGI. This CDR3 comprises 14 residues. V shed 4 bases, J shed 2 bases, and the junction held 1 base outside the gene matches. CDR3 nucleotide sequence: TGTGCCAGCAGTTGGACTAGCGGTCAAGAGACCCAGTACTTC. Protein product: CASSWTSGQETQYF.

This clonotype was recorded at least ten times. V gene TRBV3-1 combines with J gene TRBJ2-5, with 10 bases aligning to TRBD1. Germline lookup yields CDR1 LGHDT and CDR2 YNNKEL (reference sequence). CDR3 length: 13 residues. J lost 4 bases, V lost 4 bases, and 0 bases had no gene match. CDR3: CASSRDRGETQYF. The CDR3 DNA reads TGTGCCAGCAGCCGGGACAGGGGAGAGACCCAGTACTTC.

This clonotype was counted at least ten times. The V call is TRBV12-3 or TRBV12-4, the J call TRBJ1-2; TRBD1 matches 7 bases. This CDR3 has 13 residues. V lost 7 bases and J lost 6; bases outside the gene matches: 8. The DNA for the CDR3 is TGTGCCAGCAATACACCGGGACAGCATGGCTACACCTTC. Its translation is CASNTPGQHGYTF.

This clonotype occurred many times. The chain couples TRBV12-3 or TRBV12-4 to TRBJ1-2, with 8 bases aligning to TRBD1. The junction had 0 bases not matched to a gene; V was cut back by 1 base and J by 5 bases. The length of the CDR3 is 13 residues. The CDR3 DNA sequence: TGTGCCAGCAGTTTAGGGACAGGGTATGGCTACACCTTC. It yields the protein CASSLGTGYGYTF.

As regards this clonotype: A much larger clone lies one base from this, so it may be a read error. The CDR3 does not end in the conserved phenylalanine or tryptophan, so this is likely a read error. The chain couples TRBV5-1 to TRBJ1-1; 8 nucleotides align to TRBD1. Trimming cost V 0 bases and J 7 bases; bases outside gene matches: 8. The germline V gene encodes CDR1 SGHRS and CDR2 YFSETQ. The CDR3 totals 15 residues. The CDR3 loop reads CASSLARRGQDEAFY. The CDR3 region has the DNA TGCGCCAGCAGCTTGGCCCGCAGGGGGCAAGATGAAGCTTTCTAT.

V gene TRBV6-5 combines with J gene TRBJ1-2, with D possibly matching TRBD1 (5 bases). This CDR3 contains 14 residues. CDR1 and CDR2 (germline): MNHEY, SVGAGI. Trimming left V 0 bases short and J 6 bases short, with 11 bases between. CDR3 in amino acids: CASSYSQGVHGYTF. The CDR3 DNA reads as TGTGCCAGCAGTTACTCTCAGGGTGTCCATGGCTACACCTTC.